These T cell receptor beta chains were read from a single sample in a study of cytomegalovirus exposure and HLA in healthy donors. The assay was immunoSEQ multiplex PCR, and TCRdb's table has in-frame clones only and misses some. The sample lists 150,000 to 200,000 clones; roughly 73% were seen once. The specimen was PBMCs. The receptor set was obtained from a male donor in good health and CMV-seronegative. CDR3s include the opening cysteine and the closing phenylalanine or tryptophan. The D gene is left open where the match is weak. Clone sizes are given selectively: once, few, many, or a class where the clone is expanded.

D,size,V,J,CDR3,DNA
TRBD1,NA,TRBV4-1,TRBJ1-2,CASSQADRVYGYTF,TGCGCCAGCAGCCAAGCGGACAGGGTATATGGCTACACCTTC
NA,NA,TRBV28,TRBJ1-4,CASTEDPEKLFF,TGTGCCAGCACAGAGGATCCGGAAAAACTGTTTTTT
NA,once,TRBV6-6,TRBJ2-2,CASSRIGSPTGELFF,TGTGCCAGCAGTCGCATTGGGAGCCCCACCGGGGAGCTGTTTTTT
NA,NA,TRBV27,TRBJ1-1,CASRPEGRNTEAFF,TGTGCCAGCAGGCCCGAGGGAAGAAACACTGAAGCTTTCTTT
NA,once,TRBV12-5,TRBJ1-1,CASGSPQGRSTEAFF,TGTGCTAGTGGCTCACCTCAGGGGCGGAGCACTGAAGCTTTCTTT
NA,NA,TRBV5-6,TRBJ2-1,CASSYSALPGNEQFF,TGTGCCAGCAGCTACTCTGCATTGCCCGGCAATGAGCAGTTCTTC
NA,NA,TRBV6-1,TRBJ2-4,CASSEGGVAAKNIQYF,TGTGCCAGCAGTGAAGGGGGGGTCGCAGCCAAAAACATTCAGTACTTC
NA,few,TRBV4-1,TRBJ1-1,CASSHQGNTEAFF,TGCGCCAGCAGCCATCAGGGTAATACTGAAGCTTTCTTT
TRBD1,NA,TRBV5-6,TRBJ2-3,CASSLGGQYTDTQYF,TGTGCCAGCAGCTTGGGGGGACAGTACACAGATACGCAGTATTTT
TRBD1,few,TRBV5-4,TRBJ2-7,CASSLPPGQGSYEQYF,TGTGCCAGCAGCTTGCCACCGGGACAGGGGTCCTACGAGCAGTACTTC
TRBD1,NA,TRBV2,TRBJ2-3,CASEGQGVTDTQYF,TGTGCCAGTGAAGGACAGGGGGTCACAGATACGCAGTATTTT
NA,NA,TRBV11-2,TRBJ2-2,CASSPSPVNTGELFF,TGTGCCAGCAGCCCCTCGCCGGTGAACACCGGGGAGCTGTTTTTT
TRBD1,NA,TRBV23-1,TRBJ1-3,CASSRRYRGGNTIYF,TGCGCCAGCAGTAGAAGATACAGGGGTGGAAACACCATATATTTT
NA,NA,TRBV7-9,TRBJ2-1,CASSSAGAYEQFF,TGTGCCAGCAGCTCGGCAGGGGCCTATGAGCAGTTCTTC
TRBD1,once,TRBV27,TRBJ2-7,CASSRRGDRGHEQYF,TGTGCCAGCAGCAGACGGGGGGACAGGGGCCACGAGCAGTACTTC
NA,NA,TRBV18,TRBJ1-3,CASSPREGVNTIYF,TGTGCCAGCTCACCGAGGGAAGGAGTAAACACCATATATTTT
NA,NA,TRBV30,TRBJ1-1,CAWSVFPPDSHTEAFF,TGTGCCTGGAGTGTATTCCCGCCTGACAGTCACACTGAAGCTTTCTTT
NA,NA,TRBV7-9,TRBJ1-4,CASTTEASTNEKLFF,TGTGCCAGCACAACTGAGGCTTCAACTAATGAAAAACTGTTTTTT
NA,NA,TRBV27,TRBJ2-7,CASSFQAHYEQYF,TGTGCCAGCAGTTTCCAAGCCCACTACGAGCAGTACTTC
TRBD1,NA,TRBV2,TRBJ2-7,CASSERPNPQGAKYF,TGTGCCAGCAGTGAAAGGCCCAACCCACAGGGGGCTAAGTACTTC
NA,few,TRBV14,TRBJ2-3,CASSQVSVSDTQYF,TGTGCCAGCAGCCAAGTCTCGGTGTCAGATACGCAGTATTTT
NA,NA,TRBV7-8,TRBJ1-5,CASSGGGSNQPQHF,TGTGCCAGCAGCGGGGGGGGAAGCAATCAGCCCCAGCATTTT
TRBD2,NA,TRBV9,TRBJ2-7,CASSVGKRGREQYF,TGTGCCAGCAGCGTAGGTAAGCGGGGCCGCGAGCAGTACTTC
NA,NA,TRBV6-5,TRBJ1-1,CASSYEQGSGTEAFF,TGTGCCAGCAGTTACGAACAGGGATCGGGTACTGAAGCTTTCTTT
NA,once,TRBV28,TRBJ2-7,CASRDSRTYEQYF,TGTGCCAGCAGGGATTCCCGGACTTACGAGCAGTACTTC
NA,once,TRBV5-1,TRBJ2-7,CASSLAAGAGSYEQYF,TGCGCCAGCAGCTTGGCCGCAGGGGCCGGGTCCTACGAGCAGTACTTC
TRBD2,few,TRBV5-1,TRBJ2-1,CASSLRLAPYNEQFF,TGCGCCAGCAGCTTGAGACTAGCACCTTACAATGAGCAGTTCTTC
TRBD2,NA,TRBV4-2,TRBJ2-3,CASSPGGGTDTQYF,TGTGCCAGCAGCCCGGGAGGTGGGACAGATACGCAGTATTTT
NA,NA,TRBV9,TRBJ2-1,CASSVDPSSYNEQFF,TGTGCCAGCAGCGTAGACCCCAGCTCCTACAATGAGCAGTTCTTC
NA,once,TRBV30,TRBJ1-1,CAWSDGNTEAFF,TGTGCCTGGAGTGACGGGAACACTGAAGCTTTCTTT
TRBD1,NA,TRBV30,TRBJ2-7,CAWSGGGKLLYEQYF,TGTGCCTGGAGTGGAGGGGGCAAATTGCTCTACGAGCAGTACTTC
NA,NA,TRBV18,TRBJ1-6,CASSPGHPEGNSPLHF,TGTGCCAGCTCGCCGGGACACCCAGAAGGTAATTCACCCCTCCACTTT
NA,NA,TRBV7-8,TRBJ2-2,CASSFSRAGNTGELFF,TGTGCCAGCAGCTTCTCTCGAGCGGGGAACACCGGGGAGCTGTTTTTT
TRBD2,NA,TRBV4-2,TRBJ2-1,CASSQDGGESFRNEQFF,TGTGCCAGCAGCCAAGATGGGGGGGAGAGCTTTCGGAATGAGCAGTTCTTC
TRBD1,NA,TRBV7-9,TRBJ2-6,CASTRGTGSSGANVLTF,TGTGCCAGCACCAGAGGGACAGGGTCATCAGGGGCCAACGTCCTGACTTTC
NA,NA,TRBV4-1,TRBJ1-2,CASSRHETRGGGYTF,TGCGCCAGCAGCCGCCATGAGACCCGGGGTGGGGGCTACACCTTC
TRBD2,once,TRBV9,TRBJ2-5,CASLAGGPGETQYF,TGTGCCAGCCTAGCGGGGGGGCCGGGGGAGACCCAGTACTTC
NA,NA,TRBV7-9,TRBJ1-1,CASSLGPGQVPEAFF,TGTGCCAGCAGCTTAGGGCCAGGCCAAGTCCCTGAAGCTTTCTTT
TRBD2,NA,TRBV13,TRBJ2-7,CASSFLAGGRNSYEQYF,TGTGCCAGCAGCTTCTTAGCGGGAGGGCGGAACTCCTACGAGCAGTACTTC
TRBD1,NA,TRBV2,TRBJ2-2,CASILRQGNTGELFF,TGTGCCAGCATACTACGACAGGGGAACACCGGGGAGCTGTTTTTT
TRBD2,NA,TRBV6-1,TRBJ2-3,CASSGGGLALDTQYF,TGTGCCAGCAGTGGTGGAGGACTAGCGTTAGATACGCAGTATTTT
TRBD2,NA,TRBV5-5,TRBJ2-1,CASSDWTGGSYNEQFF,TGTGCCAGCAGCGACTGGACGGGGGGGAGCTACAATGAGCAGTTCTTC